The present TCR beta chain was sequenced within a study of T cell responses to AZD1222 COVID-19 vaccine. The CDR3 covers 15 residues. Germline CDR1 is SGHTA and CDR2 is FQGNSA. Between the trimmed V and J ends, which lost 10 bases and 7 bases, there was a span of 23 bases. Sequenced by immunoSEQ multiplex PCR; TCRdb stores in-frame clones only, minus some. The sample consists of fewer than 200,000 clones, around 92% of them appearing once. The clonotype originates from an adult in good health. This specimen was peripheral blood, taken on day 0 of AZD1222 vaccination. The J gene is TRBJ1-5, the V gene TRBV7-2, with a tentative D call TRBD1 (5 bases). CDR3 coding DNA: TGTGCCACCCGGCATCCAGGACACTCAGGACAGCCCCAGCATTTT. Amino acid sequence: CATRHPGHSGQPQHF.